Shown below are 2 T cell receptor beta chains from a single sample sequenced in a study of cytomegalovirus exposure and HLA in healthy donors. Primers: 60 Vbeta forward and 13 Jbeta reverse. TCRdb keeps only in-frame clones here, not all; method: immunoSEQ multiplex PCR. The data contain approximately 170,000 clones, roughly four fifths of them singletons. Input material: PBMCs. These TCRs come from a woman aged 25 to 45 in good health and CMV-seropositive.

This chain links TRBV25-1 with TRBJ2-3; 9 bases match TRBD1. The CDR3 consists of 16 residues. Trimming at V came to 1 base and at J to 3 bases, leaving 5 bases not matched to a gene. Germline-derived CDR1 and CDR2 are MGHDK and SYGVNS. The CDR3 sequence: CASSEFETGGTDTQYF. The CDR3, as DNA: TGTGCCAGCAGTGAATTCGAGACAGGGGGGACAGATACGCAGTATTTT.

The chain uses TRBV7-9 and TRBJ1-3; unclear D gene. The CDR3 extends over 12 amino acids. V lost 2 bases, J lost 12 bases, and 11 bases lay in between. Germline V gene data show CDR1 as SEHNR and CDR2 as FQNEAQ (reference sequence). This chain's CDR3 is CASSLLREDIYF. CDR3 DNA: TGTGCCAGCAGCTTACTGAGGGAAGACATATATTTT.